These T cell receptor beta chains were read from a single sample in a study of PD-L1 blockade in urothelial cancer. Method: immunoSEQ multiplex PCR; TCRdb's copy keeps in-frame clones and lacks some. The sample has 70,000 to 90,000 clones; about four fifths are singletons. Source: PBMCs, taken around atezolizumab (anti-PD-L1) treatment. Receptor source: a man in his sixties or seventies with urothelial cancer. Both conserved end residues are part of each CDR3. Each record gives: D gene, J gene, CDR3 length, V gene, clone size, CDR3 DNA, CDR3 protein. D genes are given only for firm matches. A clone size is listed for some rows: how often the clone was seen (once, few, many), or a class if it is expanded.

. TRBJ2-3 15 TRBV7-2 . TGTGCCAGCAGCTTACAAAGCGTTAGCACAGATACGCAGTATTTT CASSLQSVSTDTQYF
TRBD2 TRBJ2-1 16 TRBV5-5 . TGTGCCAGCAGCCTCCTCGGACTAGAGTCCTACAATGAGCAGTTCTTC CASSLLGLESYNEQFF
. TRBJ1-1 14 TRBV7-2 . TGTGCCAGCAGCCCCCGACAGAATAGCACTGAAGCTTTCTTT CASSPRQNSTEAFF
. TRBJ2-1 16 TRBV18 few TGTGCCAGCTCACCAGGGGGGGGACGGCCAGGGGATGAGCAGTTCTTC CASSPGGGRPGDEQFF
TRBD2 TRBJ2-7 11 TRBV30 . TGTGCCTGGAGTTGGGGGGGTGAGCAGTACTTC CAWSWGGEQYF
. TRBJ2-1 12 TRBV30 . TGTGCCTGGAGGGTGGGAGTCTATGAGCAGTTCTTC CAWRVGVYEQFF
. TRBJ1-3 16 TRBV9 . TGTGCCAGCAGCGTAGGACAGGCAAGCTCTGGAAACACCATATATTTT CASSVGQASSGNTIYF
. TRBJ2-7 15 TRBV7-7 . TGTGCTAGCAGCTTAGGAGCCGGACAATCCTACGAGCAGTACTTC CASSLGAGQSYEQYF
. TRBJ1-1 14 TRBV2 once TGTGCCAGCAGTGAAGCCCGCGCTAGGACTGAAGCTTTCTTT CASSEARARTEAFF
. TRBJ1-5 13 TRBV5-1 . TGCGCCAGCAGCTTGGCTGTCAATCAGCCCCAGCATTTT CASSLAVNQPQHF
TRBD1 TRBJ1-2 12 TRBV29-1 . TGCAGCGGAGGGGGCGTTAGCTATGGCTACACCTTC CSGGGVSYGYTF
. TRBJ2-1 15 TRBV11-3 . TGTGCCAGCAGCTCCGCAGGGGTTGGGCACAATGAGCAGTTCTTC CASSSAGVGHNEQFF
TRBD2 TRBJ2-5 16 TRBV5-1 . TGCGCCAGCAGCTCCGGGATAGCGGGAGGCCAAGAGACCCAGTACTTC CASSSGIAGGQETQYF
. TRBJ1-2 13 TRBV7-2 once TGTGCCAGCAGCTTAGGGGCAGGGGATGGCTACACCTTC CASSLGAGDGYTF
. TRBJ2-5 12 TRBV6-1 once TGTGCCAGCAGTGAGGACAGTCTCACCCAGTACTTC CASSEDSLTQYF
TRBD1 TRBJ2-6 16 TRBV30 few TGTGCCTGGAACAGGGACAGAGTCTCTGGGGCCAACGTCCTGACTTTC CAWNRDRVSGANVLTF
TRBD1 TRBJ1-2 14 TRBV19 . TGTGCCAGTAGTTCCGGGACAGGGGGCTATGGCTACACCTTC CASSSGTGGYGYTF
TRBD1 TRBJ2-1 14 TRBV25-1 . TGTGCCAGCAGCCCTCGACAGGGATTAAATGAGCAGTTCTTC CASSPRQGLNEQFF
. TRBJ1-1 15 TRBV5-8 few TGTGCCAGCAGCTTGGACCTTCCGGGGGGCACTGAAGCTTTCTTT CASSLDLPGGTEAFF
. TRBJ2-7 13 TRBV6-5 once TGTGCCAGCAGCCCAGGACCGGGGGTCGAGCAGTACTTC CASSPGPGVEQYF
TRBD1 TRBJ2-3 13 TRBV7-2 . TGTGCCAGCAGCGCTGACAGGGTAGATACGCAGTATTTT CASSADRVDTQYF
. TRBJ2-1 15 TRBV5-6 . TGTGCCAGCAGCTCACAGGTTTACTCCTACAATGAGCAGTTCTTC CASSSQVYSYNEQFF
TRBD1 TRBJ2-1 16 TRBV25-1 . TGTGCCAGCAGTGAATATAGCGGGACAGGGGCCAATGAGCAGTTCTTC CASSEYSGTGANEQFF
TRBD2 TRBJ2-1 17 TRBV9 . TGTGCCAGCAGCGAGGGGACTAGCGGGGGTCCCCTCGATGAGCAGTTCTTC CASSEGTSGGPLDEQFF
TRBD1 TRBJ2-2 17 TRBV19 . TGTGCCAGTAGTTGGGACAGACCGCCGGACCGGTCCGGGGAGCTGTTTTTT CASSWDRPPDRSGELFF
TRBD2 TRBJ2-7 15 TRBV7-3 . TGTGCCAGCAGCCCAGACATAGCGGGCTACTACGAGCAGTACTTC CASSPDIAGYYEQYF
TRBD1 TRBJ1-5 15 TRBV4-2 . TGTGCCAGCAGCCTCGGGACAGGCCTTTATCAGCCCCAGCATTTT CASSLGTGLYQPQHF
TRBD1 TRBJ2-3 16 TRBV11-3 . TGTGCCAGCAGCTTAGATATGACAGGGAACACAGATACGCAGTATTTT CASSLDMTGNTDTQYF
TRBD2 TRBJ2-1 16 TRBV7-8 . TGTGCCAGCAGCCCCTTGGGGGGGAGCTCCTACAATGAGCAGTTCTTC CASSPLGGSSYNEQFF